These 20 T cell receptor beta chains were sequenced from one sample in a study of blood T cell repertoires in COVID-19. Measured with immunoSEQ multiplex PCR; TCRdb has only the in-frame clones, and not every one. The sample records approximately 72,000 clones, roughly 86% being singletons. The sample was peripheral blood. These TCRs come from a man aged 55 to 69 with acute or convalescent COVID-19.

This chain connects TRBV11-2 to TRBJ2-1, with D tentatively TRBD2 (5 bases). V lost 3 bases to trimming and J lost 12 bases, with 15 bases between them. Germline values: CDR1 SGHAT, CDR2 FQNNGV. This CDR3 has 13 amino acids. The CDR3 nucleotides read TGTGCCAGCAGCTTTCACTCGGGGTCTGGGCAGTTCTTC. Its protein is CASSFHSGSGQFF.

V gene TRBV6-5 combines with J gene TRBJ1-3; 7 bases are a match to TRBD1. This CDR3 is 14 amino acids long. V gave up 5 bases and J gave up 3 bases; unmatched junction bases: 4. Germline CDR1 reads MNHEY; CDR2 reads SVGAGI. CDR3 sequence reads: CASSTGAGGNTIYF. Written as DNA, the CDR3 is TGTGCCAGCAGTACAGGGGCGGGTGGAAACACCATATATTTT.

The rearrangement links TRBV5-1 to TRBJ1-2, with 7 positions matching TRBD1. This CDR3 spans 13 amino acids. J gave up 6 bases and V 0 bases, and 2 bases lay outside the gene matches. Germline V gene data show CDR1 as SGHRS and CDR2 as YFSETQ. CDR3 protein: CASSLDRGHGYTF. Here the CDR3 DNA reads TGCGCCAGCAGCTTGGACAGGGGTCATGGCTACACCTTC.

CDR3 loop: CASSYGQGQPQHF. CDR3 nucleotide sequence: TGTGCCAGCAGTTACGGCCAGGGGCAGCCCCAGCATTTT. The genes are TRBV6-5 and TRBJ1-5, with D possibly being TRBD1 (6 bases). The V end was cut by 2 bases, the J end by 7 bases, with 9 bases between. Germline CDR1 reads MNHEY; CDR2 reads SVGAGI. The CDR3 consists of 13 residues.

This clone was seen just once. The chain recombines TRBV19 with TRBJ1-5, with a possible D match to TRBD1 (5 bases). This CDR3 comprises 16 residues. Trimming removed 2 bases from V and 9 bases from J, with 20 bases in between. CDR1 and CDR2 from the germline V gene are LNHDA and SQIVND (reference sequence). CDR3 amino acids: CASSITYQGLTRPQHF. The DNA for the CDR3 is TGTGCCAGTAGTATAACCTATCAGGGCCTTACCAGGCCCCAGCATTTT. The full variable domain, completed using reference TRBV19 and TRBJ1-5, is DGGITQSPKYLFRKEGQNVTLSCEQNLNHDAMYWYRQDPGQGLRLIYYSQIVNDFQKGDIAEGYSVSREKKESFPLTVTSAQKNPTAFYLCASSITYQGLTRPQHFGDGTRLSIL.

V and J are TRBV20-1 and TRBJ2-7; 11 bases are shared with TRBD1. With V trimmed by 3 bases and J by 3 bases, 4 bases remained unmatched. CDR3 length: 14 amino acids. Per the germline V gene, CDR1 is DFQATT and CDR2 is SNEGSKA (reference sequence). DNA for the CDR3: TGCAGTGCTAGTGGTGGGACAGGGGGCTACGAGCAGTACTTC. Its translation: CSASGGTGGYEQYF.

The J gene is TRBJ1-6, the V gene TRBV7-2, with TRBD1 as a possible D gene (5 bases). Between the trimmed V and J ends, which lost 2 bases and 7 bases, there was a span of 9 bases. The CDR3 sequence is 14 residues long. Germline V CDR1 and CDR2: SGHTA, FQGNSA. The CDR3 sequence: CASSLRQGNSPLHF. CDR3 bases: TGTGCCAGCAGCTTAAGGCAGGGCAATTCACCCCTCCACTTT.

The V gene is TRBV16, the J gene TRBJ2-4, with D unresolved. CDR1 and CDR2 (germline): KGHSY, FQNENV. The CDR3 spans 15 residues. V was pared by 5 bases and J by 0 bases, with 11 bases between. CDR3 region: CASSYHTLAKNIQYF. CDR3 sequence (DNA): TGTGCCAGCAGCTACCACACCTTAGCCAAAAACATTCAGTACTTC.

This clone was counted a single time. The V call is TRBV29-1, the J call TRBJ1-3, with D perhaps TRBD1 (5 bases). This CDR3 region has 16 residues. From germline, CDR1 is SQVTM and CDR2 ANQGSEA. Trimming removed 1 base at V and 2 bases at J, with 15 bases between. CDR3 region: CSVEGGRACPGNTIYF. CDR3 nucleotides: TGCAGCGTTGAAGGGGGCCGTGCCTGCCCTGGAAACACCATATATTTT.

This clone was found once. This chain links TRBV5-1 with TRBJ1-2; no clear D. The length of the CDR3 is 16 residues. Trimming left V 4 bases short and J 7 bases short, with 23 bases between. CDR1 is SGHRS, CDR2 YFSETQ, per germline. CDR3 region: CASSDAWTAPGGGYTF. The CDR3 DNA follows: TGCGCCAGCAGCGATGCTTGGACGGCGCCGGGAGGTGGCTACACCTTC.

The gene calls are TRBV14 and TRBJ2-6, with a tentative D call TRBD1 (7 bases). Trimming took off 5 bases at V and 1 base at J, with 18 bases between the two ends. The CDR3 runs 18 residues. The germline V gene encodes CDR1 SGHDN and CDR2 FVKESK. CDR3 amino acids: CASSNRNRGLSGANVLTF. Written as DNA, the CDR3 is TGTGCCAGCAGCAATCGTAACAGGGGACTTTCTGGGGCCAACGTCCTGACTTTC.

The chain has TRBV13 and TRBJ2-2, with 7 bases that match TRBD2. Germline assignment: CDR1 PRHDT and CDR2 FYEKMQ (reference sequence). V gave up 8 bases and J gave up 1 base; unmatched junction bases: 4. The CDR3 sequence is 14 residues long. The CDR3 bases are TGTGCCAGCCTTCTAGCGGAGAACACCGGGGAGCTGTTTTTT. Residues: CASLLAENTGELFF.

The J gene is TRBJ1-4, the V gene TRBV7-9; 9 positions agree with TRBD1. After removal of 5 bases from V and 8 bases from J, the junction contained 15 bases not matched to a gene. CDR1 and CDR2 from the germline V gene are SEHNR and FQNEAQ (reference sequence). This CDR3 region has 17 residues. This CDR3 is CASSIGDRVAGDEKLFF. The CDR3 coding sequence is TGTGCCAGCAGCATAGGGGACAGGGTGGCTGGAGACGAAAAACTGTTTTTT.

The V and J genes are TRBV7-9 and TRBJ1-1, with D maybe TRBD1 (6 bases). Germline CDR1 reads SEHNR; CDR2 reads FQNEAQ (reference sequence). V was cut by 8 bases and J by 0 bases, with 13 bases left in between. The CDR3 has 14 amino acids. CDR3 protein: CASRPRGLNTEAFF. The CDR3, as DNA: TGTGCCAGCCGGCCCAGGGGACTGAACACTGAAGCTTTCTTT.

The V and J genes are TRBV4-1 and TRBJ1-5; TRBD1 matches at 9 bases. Per the germline V gene, CDR1 is MGHRA and CDR2 is YSYEKL. The CDR3 loop spans 16 amino acids. Trimming removed 1 base from V and 5 bases from J; junction bases left unmatched: 6. The CDR3 is CASSQVPGQGYQPQHF. Written as DNA, the CDR3 is TGCGCCAGCAGCCAAGTTCCAGGACAGGGGTATCAGCCCCAGCATTTT.

The chain combines TRBV2 with TRBJ2-2, with 10 bases fitting TRBD1. CDR3 length: 14 amino acids. The ends lost 6 bases at V and 6 bases at J; junction bases unmatched: 4. Germline V gives CDR1 SNHLY, CDR2 FYNNEI. In DNA, the CDR3 is TGTGCCAGCAGGCCGGGACAGGGGTCCGGGGAGCTGTTTTTT. Amino acid sequence: CASRPGQGSGELFF.

This clone has only one observation. J is TRBJ1-4 and V is TRBV3-1 (or the pseudogene TRBV3-2); TRBD1 agrees at 8 bases. With 2 bases clipped from V and 8 bases from J, the junction kept 7 bases outside the gene matches. Germline V gives CDR1 LGHDT, CDR2 YNNKEL (reference sequence). This CDR3 comprises 15 residues. The CDR3: CASSQHGDRPEKLFF. CDR3 in DNA: TGTGCCAGCAGCCAACACGGGGACAGGCCCGAAAAACTGTTTTTT.

The gene calls are TRBV6-5 and TRBJ2-7; possibly TRBD1 for D (6 bases). Per the germline V gene, CDR1 is MNHEY and CDR2 is SVGAGI. Trimming left V 0 bases short and J 2 bases short, with 11 bases between. The CDR3 is 15 residues long. DNA for the CDR3: TGTGCCAGCAGTTACTCGAGCAACAGGGCCTACGAGCAGTACTTC. Its translation is CASSYSSNRAYEQYF.

This sequence joins TRBV5-6 and TRBJ1-6; D may be TRBD1 (5 bases). CDR1 is SGHDT and CDR2 is YYEEEE in the germline V gene. The CDR3 is 14 amino acids. The V and J ends lost 0 bases and 10 bases respectively, with 11 bases between them. The CDR3 reads CASSLDGAGSPLHF. CDR3 DNA: TGTGCCAGCAGCTTGGATGGGGCAGGGTCACCCCTCCACTTT.

This clone has a handful of counts. CDR3 bases: TGTGCCAGCAGCTTTTTCAGGTTAAACACTGAAGCTTTCTTT. It translates to CASSFFRLNTEAFF. The V and J genes are TRBV5-4 and TRBJ1-1; D call uncertain. This CDR3 has 14 amino acids. CDR1 and CDR2 (germline): SGHNT, YYREEE (reference sequence). Trimming pared 2 bases from V and 2 bases from J, leaving 10 bases between.